This TCR beta chain was obtained from a study of PD-1 blockade in classical Hodgkin lymphoma (dated by TCRdb to about 2020). The study in broad terms: Nivolumab dosing was 3 mg/kg intravenously every 2 weeks, continuing until either disease progression or unacceptable toxicity. The study used TCR beta sequencing and CyTOF to define a peripheral blood immune signature of response to PD-1 blockade in classical Hodgkin lymphoma.

The Qiagen DNeasy kit was used to extract genomic DNA from unsorted PBMCs and from the negatively selected CD4+ and CD8+ fractions. Using primers that anneal to V and J segments, immunoSEQ multiplex PCR amplified the TCR beta CDR3 regions. A synthetic immune receptor repertoire was used to minimize amplification bias, and any residual bias was removed computationally once sequencing was done. The study's processing was this. Custom Python scripts were used to quantify repertoire diversity as the Shannon entropy index. Unsorted, CD4+ and CD8+ repertoires were examined separately, except in combined analyses, for which CD4+ and CD8+ sequences were merged in silico. A clone was considered expanded if an increase in frequency of at least 2-fold after treatment relative to C1D1 was found, and a pseudocount of 0.5 was applied to clones undetected at baseline. Singleton clones were defined as clones with 0 or 1 copy at C1D1, and non-singleton clones were defined as clones with 2 or more copies. Clones expanded in unsorted samples were annotated as CD4+, CD8+ or unknown by matching protein sequences in sorted samples from the same patient. Wilcoxon tests on paired samples were used to test diversity changes from C1D1 to C4D1. TCRdb mirrors the immuneACCESS table, restricted to in-frame sequences. Some clones are absent from its copies; in checked studies, under half trace to an unresolved V gene, and the reason for the others is unknown. Clone size and V and J calls were adopted from that table, with D and trimming inferred from the DNA. The sample table contains about 17,000 clones; only one count was recorded for around 75% of them. The top ten constitute roughly 4.5% of the sample.

Results and caveats for the whole study, not just this receptor: By C4D1, a significant rise was seen in CD4+ TCR diversity but not in CD8+ TCR diversity (p=0.0027 vs p=0.16), and the rise was most apparent among complete responders (p=0.02). Baseline diversity similar to that of newly diagnosed patients was observed in trial patients achieving complete response, whereas significantly lower diversity was observed in partial responders and progressors. Only a single clinical trial cohort was studied, and what caused the repertoire differences, possibly disease activity or prior therapy, remained undefined. Baseline TCR diversity was reported to be lower in newly diagnosed patients than in healthy donors and to be lower still in relapsed/refractory patients. Lower diversity was seen in patients whose nivolumab began less than 1 year after ASCT, and these patients were left out of later analyses so that immune reconstitution would not confound the results.

The time point label on this specimen signifies: cycle 1 day 1 (C1D1), immediately before nivolumab initiation. All trial patients had relapsed after autologous stem cell transplantation, with cohorts A, B and C differing in prior brentuximab vedotin exposure. The trial cohort comprised about 60 patients with relapsed/refractory classical Hodgkin lymphoma whose best overall responses were complete response, partial response or progressive disease. Single-agent nivolumab was administered to trial patients in the multi-cohort phase II CheckMate 205 trial. An independent review committee assessed best overall response using the 2007 International Working Group response criteria. Trial PBMCs were obtained immediately prior to nivolumab initiation (C1D1) and on therapy at cycle 2 day 1 and cycle 4 day 1. After peripheral blood was drawn into 8 mL Vacutainer Cell Preparation Tubes, PBMCs were isolated by centrifugation and then cryopreserved.

Its CDR3 holds 14 amino acids, cysteine through phenylalanine. Of all the DNA, just the CDR3 is kept, 42 bases in frame from base 1. Reading the germline V gene gives CDR1 MNHEY and CDR2 SVGAGI. Trimming leaves V shorter by 2 bases and J shorter by 5 bases, with the junction holding 3 bases beyond the gene matches. Remarks on this clone: Its recognized antigen is unknown. No much larger clonotype is one base removed from it; base qualities were not supplied.

The chain links TRBV6-5 with TRBJ1-2; 9 middle bases align to TRBD1. The sample consisted of peripheral blood mononuclear cells (PBMCs), taken at baseline. The source of this sequence is a human donor with classical Hodgkin lymphoma. CDR3 reads: CASSYMGQGYGYTF. The bases are TGTGCCAGCAGTTACATGGGACAGGGTTATGGCTACACCTTC.